These 25 T cell receptor beta chains were all obtained from the same sample, sequenced in a study of cytomegalovirus exposure and HLA in healthy donors. PCR involved 60 Vbeta and 13 Jbeta primers. Generated by immunoSEQ multiplex PCR, the TCRdb table keeps only in-frame clones and is missing some. The sample holds roughly 73,000 clones, less than 85% seen once. Source material: PBMCs. The receptors were gathered from a woman aged 50 to 60 in good health and CMV-seronegative.

This chain links TRBV5-1 with TRBJ1-1; D ambiguous. The V and J ends lost 7 bases and 3 bases respectively, with 13 bases between them. The length of the CDR3 is 13 residues. CDR1 is SGHRS, CDR2 YFSETQ, per germline. The CDR3: CASQLGPDTEAFF. The CDR3 DNA reads as TGCGCCAGCCAGCTGGGCCCGGACACTGAAGCTTTCTTT. Full variable domain (outside the CDR3, taken from reference TRBV5-1 and TRBJ1-1): KAGVTQTPRYLIKTRGQQVTLSCSPISGHRSVSWYQQTPGQGLQFLFEYFSETQRNKGNFPGRFSGRQFSNSRSEMNVSTLELGDSALYLCASQLGPDTEAFFGQGTRLTVV.

This clone was seen a few times. The rearrangement links TRBV6-5 to TRBJ1-6; the D gene is possibly TRBD1 (5 bases). The CDR3 extends over 16 amino acids. Germline loops: CDR1 MNHEY, CDR2 SVGAGI. V lost 4 bases and J lost 7, with 17 bases in between. CDR3 protein: CASSSLGGVDNSPLHF. The CDR3 DNA reads as TGTGCCAGCAGTTCGTTGGGGGGGGTAGACAATTCACCCCTCCACTTT.

J is TRBJ1-4 and V is TRBV27, with 8 bases that match TRBD1. The CDR3 has 18 amino acids. V was pared by 6 bases and J by 5 bases, with 17 bases of the junction left unmatched. The germline V gene has CDR1 MNHEY and CDR2 SMNVEV (reference sequence). In nucleotides, the CDR3 is TGTGCCAGCAGGCCACCAATACCAAACAGGGGGGCGAATGAAAAACTGTTTTTT. Protein: CASRPPIPNRGANEKLFF.

The chain combines TRBV6-4 with TRBJ2-7; D gene uncertain. V lost 2 bases and J 2 bases, leaving 16 bases between the germline ends. CDR1 and CDR2 from the germline V gene are MRHNA and SNTAGT. CDR3 length: 16 residues. The CDR3 region has the DNA TGTGCCAGCAGTGACCCCTCCCGACGACTGCCCTACGAGCAGTACGTC. Translation: CASSDPSRRLPYEQYV.

This clone was picked up a small number of times. The rearrangement uses TRBV19 and TRBJ2-7; D not resolved. The germline V and J ends were trimmed by 3 bases and 0 bases, with 12 bases remaining between them. CDR1 is LNHDA, CDR2 SQIVND, per germline (reference sequence). There are 15 residues in the CDR3. This chain's CDR3 is CASSMESAGSYEQYF. Written as DNA, the CDR3 is TGTGCCAGTAGTATGGAGTCGGCTGGCTCCTACGAGCAGTACTTC.

The chain recombines TRBV4-3 with TRBJ2-1, with D maybe TRBD1 (5 bases). The CDR3 contains 13 residues. Germline values: CDR1 LGHNA, CDR2 YSLEER. Trimming took off 3 bases at V and 12 bases at J, with 15 bases between the two ends. DNA for the CDR3: TGCGCCAGCAGCCAGATAACAGGATTAGGGCAGTTCTTC. Protein: CASSQITGLGQFF.

The chain uses TRBV7-8 and TRBJ1-1; D remains ambiguous. Germline-derived CDR1 and CDR2 are SGHVS and FQNEAQ. The V and J ends lost 2 bases and 0 bases respectively, with 7 bases between them. The CDR3 runs 14 residues. This CDR3 is CASSLPGMNTEAFF. The CDR3 region has the DNA TGTGCCAGCAGCTTACCAGGCATGAACACTGAAGCTTTCTTT.

The gene calls are TRBV7-9 and TRBJ1-1; TRBD1 is a possible D gene (5 bases). V dropped 0 bases and J dropped 7 bases, with 15 bases sitting between them. The germline V gene encodes CDR1 SEHNR and CDR2 FQNEAQ (reference sequence). The CDR3 extends over 15 amino acids. The CDR3 DNA is TGTGCCAGCAGCTTAGCGGGGCGGAGGGCTGATGAAGCTTTCTTT. Protein sequence: CASSLAGRRADEAFF.

The chain is built from TRBV19 and TRBJ2-6; perhaps TRBD1 as D (8 bases). CDR3 size: 17 residues. Per the germline V gene, CDR1 is LNHDA and CDR2 is SQIVND (reference sequence). V lost 4 bases and J lost 1, with 14 bases in between. The CDR3 reads CASSSGQGGSGANVLTF. The CDR3 DNA reads TGTGCCAGTAGTAGCGGACAGGGAGGGTCTGGGGCCAACGTCCTGACTTTC.

V usage is TRBV7-2 and J usage is TRBJ2-5; 12 bases agree with TRBD2. Germline assignment: CDR1 SGHTA and CDR2 FQGNSA. CDR3 length: 18 residues. The J segment lost 5 bases and the V segment lost 5 bases, leaving 15 bases of the junction unmatched. CDR3 sequence: CASSPRLAGALARETQYF. The CDR3 nucleotides are TGTGCCAGCAGCCCAAGACTAGCGGGGGCCTTGGCTAGGGAGACCCAGTACTTC.

This clone was seen a few times. The V call is TRBV10-3, the J call TRBJ2-7; D perhaps matches TRBD1 (6 bases). The V and J ends lost 6 bases and 1 base respectively, with 13 bases between them. The V gene's germline CDR1 is ENHRY and CDR2 SYGVKD. This CDR3 contains 14 residues. The CDR3 is CAIRDTGKSYEQYF. As DNA, the CDR3 is TGTGCCATCAGGGATACAGGGAAGTCCTACGAGCAGTACTTC.

This chain joins TRBV7-2 and TRBJ2-5, with D unclear. Matching the DNA end better, TRBJ2-7 makes the J call doubtful. CDR3 length: 16 amino acids. Germline CDR1 and CDR2: SGHTA and FQGNSA. CDR3 DNA: TGTGCCAGCAGCTTAGCATCTGATCTTAGCTCCTACGAGCAGTACTTC. This codes for CASSLASDLSSYEQYF.

This clone appeared a single time. The V call is TRBV9, the J call TRBJ2-2; possible D gene TRBD1, 5 bases. Looked up from germline, CDR1 is SGDLS and CDR2 is YYNGEE. The CDR3 is 14 amino acids. The ends were cut back, 3 bases at V and 3 bases at J, with 9 bases in the middle. This chain's CDR3 is CASSAQGDTGELFF. The CDR3 DNA follows: TGTGCCAGCAGCGCCCAGGGTGACACCGGGGAGCTGTTTTTT.

The CDR3 is CASSPSAGQNTEAFF. DNA for the CDR3: TGTGCCAGCAGCCCCTCTGCGGGGCAGAACACTGAAGCTTTCTTT. The chain couples TRBV7-3 to TRBJ1-1; TRBD1 is a possible D gene (5 bases). The germline V gene encodes CDR1 SGHTA and CDR2 FQGTGA. This CDR3 has 15 amino acids. V lost 5 bases and J 1 base, leaving 14 bases between the germline ends. Supplemented by reference TRBV7-3 and TRBJ1-1, the full variable domain reads GAGVSQTPSNKVTEKGKYVELRCDPISGHTALYWYRQSLGQGPEFLIYFQGTGAADDSGLPNDRFFAVRPEGSVSTLKIQRTERGDSAVYLCASSPSAGQNTEAFFGQGTRLTVV.

CDR3 sequence: CASSSQGEQYF. The CDR3 DNA reads as TGCGCCAGCAGCTCCCAGGGAGAGCAGTACTTC. This chain links TRBV5-1 with TRBJ2-7; the D gene is possibly TRBD1 (5 bases). Looked up from germline, CDR1 is SGHRS and CDR2 is YFSETQ. The CDR3 loop spans 11 amino acids. The V end lost 3 bases, the J end lost 7 bases, and 8 bases lay between the germline ends. Variable domain in full (rest from reference TRBV5-1 and TRBJ2-7): KAGVTQTPRYLIKTRGQQVTLSCSPISGHRSVSWYQQTPGQGLQFLFEYFSETQRNKGNFPGRFSGRQFSNSRSEMNVSTLELGDSALYLCASSSQGEQYFGPGTRLTVT.

The chain joins TRBV4-2 to TRBJ2-5; 14 nucleotides align to TRBD2. V trimming: 1 base; J trimming: 5 bases; junction bases outside the gene matches: 0. The CDR3 totals 15 residues. The germline gives CDR1 LGHNA, CDR2 YNFKEQ. The chain's CDR3 is CASSQGTSGGETQYF. For the CDR3, the DNA is TGTGCCAGCAGCCAAGGGACTAGCGGGGGGGAGACCCAGTACTTC.

The chain couples TRBV28 to TRBJ1-2; possibly TRBD1 for D (6 bases). Germline V CDR1 and CDR2: MDHEN, SYDVKM. CDR3 size: 14 residues. The V end was cut by 3 bases, the J end by 6 bases, with 14 bases between. In DNA form, the CDR3 reads TGTGCCAGCAGTTTGCCAGGGGTTAGTAATGGCTACACCTTC. Its translation: CASSLPGVSNGYTF.

The V and J genes are TRBV5-1 and TRBJ1-4; 7 positions agree with TRBD1. Germline CDR1 reads SGHRS; CDR2 reads YFSETQ. Trimming at V came to 1 base and at J to 0 bases, leaving 0 bases not matched to a gene. CDR3 length: 15 amino acids. The CDR3 spells CASSLQGATNEKLFF. The CDR3 coding sequence is TGCGCCAGCAGCTTGCAGGGGGCAACTAATGAAAAACTGTTTTTT. The full variable domain, rest sourced from reference TRBV5-1 and TRBJ1-4, is KAGVTQTPRYLIKTRGQQVTLSCSPISGHRSVSWYQQTPGQGLQFLFEYFSETQRNKGNFPGRFSGRQFSNSRSEMNVSTLELGDSALYLCASSLQGATNEKLFFGSGTQLSVL.

This clone was picked up a small number of times. The chain has TRBV9 and TRBJ2-1; 10 nucleotides match TRBD1. The J segment lost 5 bases and the V segment lost 0 bases, leaving 2 bases of the junction unmatched. Germline V gene sequence: CDR1 SGDLS, CDR2 YYNGEE. The CDR3 is made up of 15 amino acids. In nucleotides, the CDR3 is TGTGCCAGCAGCGTAGTTGGGACAGGGGACAATGAGCAGTTCTTC. This gives the protein CASSVVGTGDNEQFF.

The chain uses TRBV14 and TRBJ2-3; 11 nucleotides match TRBD2. The ends lost 6 bases at V and 6 bases at J; junction bases unmatched: 11. The germline CDR1 and CDR2 sequences are SGHDN and FVKESK. The CDR3 loop spans 16 amino acids. CDR3 DNA: TGTGCCAGCAGGCCTAGCGGGGGGACTCTCCCGGATACGCAGTATTTT. It is translated as CASRPSGGTLPDTQYF.

The chain uses TRBV7-3 and TRBJ2-1, with TRBD2 matching over 8 bases. Germline CDR1 SGHTA, CDR2 FQGTGA. J was trimmed by 4 bases and V by 5 bases; bases with no gene match: 7. The CDR3 consists of 15 residues. The CDR3 here is CASSAVPGGYNEQFF. The CDR3 DNA reads as TGTGCCAGCAGCGCTGTTCCGGGAGGGTACAATGAGCAGTTCTTC. Variable domain in full (rest from reference TRBV7-3 and TRBJ2-1): GAGVSQTPSNKVTEKGKYVELRCDPISGHTALYWYRQSLGQGPEFLIYFQGTGAADDSGLPNDRFFAVRPEGSVSTLKIQRTERGDSAVYLCASSAVPGGYNEQFFGPGTRLTVL.

The rearrangement links TRBV7-2 to TRBJ2-1; TRBD2 matches at 10 bases. V lost 2 bases and J lost 3; bases outside the gene matches: 13. Germline CDR1 SGHTA, CDR2 FQGNSA. The CDR3 consists of 19 residues. CDR3 loop: CASSLLGTGAGGIYNEQFF. The DNA of the CDR3 is TGTGCCAGCAGCTTATTAGGGACTGGAGCGGGGGGGATCTACAATGAGCAGTTCTTC.

This clone was found once. The rearrangement joins TRBV6-1 to TRBJ1-1, with D possibly matching TRBD1 (5 bases). The CDR3 contains 13 residues. The V gene's germline CDR1 is MNHNS and CDR2 SASEGT. V was clipped by 10 bases and J by 2 bases, with 14 bases between them. The CDR3 sequence: CATTIGVNTEAFF. The CDR3 nucleotides are TGTGCCACCACCATAGGGGTTAACACTGAAGCTTTCTTT.

The rearrangement links TRBV18 to TRBJ1-1; TRBD1 matches 8 bases. This CDR3 is 15 amino acids long. CDR1 and CDR2 (germline): KGHSH, LQKENI. V dropped 3 bases and J dropped 3; count of bases not matched to a gene: 6. The CDR3 DNA sequence: TGTGCCAGCTCACCGCCGACAGGGGAGGACACTGAAGCTTTCTTT. Translated, it gives CASSPPTGEDTEAFF.

V gene TRBV15 combines with J gene TRBJ2-4; TRBD1 is a possible D gene (6 bases). V was clipped by 0 bases and J by 0 bases, with 18 bases between them. The CDR3 runs to 19 residues. CDR1 is LNHNV, CDR2 YYDKDF, per germline (reference sequence). For the CDR3, the DNA is TGTGCCACCAGCAGAGAGAGAGGGGGTGATCGGCTAGCCAAAAACATTCAGTACTTC. Its translation: CATSRERGGDRLAKNIQYF.